This T cell receptor beta chain was recovered during a study of shared clonotypes between healthy human individuals. Nashville, Tennessee was home to all donors, each a Caucasian adult. TCRdb's table, derived via immunoSEQ multiplex PCR, lists solely in-frame clones and lacks some. The sample records some 650,000 clones, 97% being singletons. V lost 7 bases and J lost 3, with 6 bases in between. Germline V gives CDR1 MDHEN, CDR2 SYDVKM. There are 12 residues in the CDR3. The V gene is TRBV28, the J gene TRBJ2-2; no clear D. The sample taken for sequencing was naive CD4+ T cells sorted from blood. Subset noted: CD45RA+ positively selected. This sequence originates from a woman aged 25 to 39 in good health. Here the CDR3 reads CASTSDTGELFF. The CDR3 DNA reads as TGTGCCAGCACTTCGGACACCGGGGAGCTGTTTTTT.